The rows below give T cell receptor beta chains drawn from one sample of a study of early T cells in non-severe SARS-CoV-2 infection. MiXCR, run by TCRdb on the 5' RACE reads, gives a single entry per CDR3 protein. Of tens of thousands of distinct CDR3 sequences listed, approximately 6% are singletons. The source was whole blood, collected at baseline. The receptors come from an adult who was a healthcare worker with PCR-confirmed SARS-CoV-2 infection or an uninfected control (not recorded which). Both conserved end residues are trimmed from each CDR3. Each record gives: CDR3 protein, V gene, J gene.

CDR3aa: SGGLAAYEQY
v_gene: TRBV29-1
j_gene: TRBJ2-7

CDR3aa: ASGPRVRDTEAF
v_gene: TRBV12-5
j_gene: TRBJ1-1

CDR3aa: ASTKPGGYEQY
v_gene: TRBV6-5
j_gene: TRBJ2-7

CDR3aa: ASSILGEGAYEQY
v_gene: TRBV9
j_gene: TRBJ2-7

CDR3aa: ATNPPGSISTDTQY
v_gene: TRBV24-1
j_gene: TRBJ2-3

CDR3aa: ASSHGHEQSREQY
v_gene: TRBV7-2
j_gene: TRBJ2-7

CDR3aa: SHLYGYT
v_gene: TRBV20-1
j_gene: TRBJ1-2

CDR3aa: ASTQRGVSSYEQY
v_gene: TRBV2
j_gene: TRBJ2-7

CDR3aa: ASSPDRPGGEQF
v_gene: TRBV6-1
j_gene: TRBJ2-1

CDR3aa: ASSETGPPSYEQY
v_gene: TRBV2
j_gene: TRBJ2-7

CDR3aa: ASSYSSYNSPLH
v_gene: TRBV6-5
j_gene: TRBJ1-6

CDR3aa: ASSFPSVRDLNEQF
v_gene: TRBV7-2
j_gene: TRBJ2-1

CDR3aa: ASSSWDYNTGELF
v_gene: TRBV13
j_gene: TRBJ2-2

CDR3aa: SVARQGPNTEAF
v_gene: TRBV29-1
j_gene: TRBJ1-1

CDR3aa: ASSQVFGQPQH
v_gene: TRBV4-3
j_gene: TRBJ1-5

CDR3aa: SVPDRGEVGGTEAF
v_gene: TRBV29-1
j_gene: TRBJ1-1

CDR3aa: ASRRGINYGYT
v_gene: TRBV6-5
j_gene: TRBJ1-2

CDR3aa: ASSIQVDNEQF
v_gene: TRBV19
j_gene: TRBJ2-1